What follows is one T cell receptor beta chain and its context. What it binds is unknown. The sample is drawn from a study of CD8 T cells in ankylosing spondylitis. Study results and caveats: Relatively rare in peripheral blood, disease-linked clones were also CD8+. Ankylosing spondylitis blood seemed to carry a telltale TCR beta motif made of eight or nine highly homologous variants.

J lost 6 bases, V lost 2 bases, and 5 bases had no gene match. This CDR3 region has 14 residues. CDR1 and CDR2 from the germline V gene are DFQATT and SNEGSKA (reference sequence). Quantitative 5'-RACE was performed with molecular barcodes, and it yielded the TCR beta libraries. Via MiXCR, TCRdb re-called the 5' RACE reads, giving one row per CDR3 protein. Of around 220,000 distinct CDR3 sequences in the sample, around 20% are singletons; the top ten hold more than 40%. The V gene is TRBV20-1, the J gene TRBJ2-1; 9 bases match TRBD1. Specimen: blood, either unsorted or a sorted T cell fraction (not recorded which). This clonotype originated in a male donor with ankylosing spondylitis. CDR3 region: CSARRGQGSNEQFF. The CDR3 bases are TGCAGTGCTAGACGGGGACAGGGATCCAATGAGCAGTTCTTC.